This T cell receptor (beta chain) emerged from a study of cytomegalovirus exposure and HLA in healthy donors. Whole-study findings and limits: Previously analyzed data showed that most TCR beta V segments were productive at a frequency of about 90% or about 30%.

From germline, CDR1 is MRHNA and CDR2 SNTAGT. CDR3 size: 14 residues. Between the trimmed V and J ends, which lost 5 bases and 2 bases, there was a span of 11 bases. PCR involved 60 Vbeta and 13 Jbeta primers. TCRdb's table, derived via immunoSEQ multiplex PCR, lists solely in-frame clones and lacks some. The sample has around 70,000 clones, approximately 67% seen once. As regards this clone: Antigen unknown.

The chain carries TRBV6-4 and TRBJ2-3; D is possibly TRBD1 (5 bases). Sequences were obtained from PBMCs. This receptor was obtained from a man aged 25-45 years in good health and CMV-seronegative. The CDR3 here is CASSQGLLTDTQYF. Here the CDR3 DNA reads TGTGCCAGCAGTCAGGGTTTGCTCACAGATACGCAGTATTTT.